A selection of T cell receptor beta chains follows, all from one sample in a study of neurological immune-mediated disorders. TCRdb analysed the 5' RACE reads with MiXCR anew, one entry per CDR3 protein. The table lists some 30,000 distinct CDR3 sequences, approximately 4.5% of them singletons. The sequencing sample was made of PBMCs. All receptors derive from a man younger than 30 in good health. Each CDR3 is given with its conserved first and last residue. The order of the fields is J gene, V gene, clone size, D gene, CDR3 DNA, CDR3 protein. The D gene is left open where the match is weak. Clone sizes are shown as how often the clone was seen (once, few, many) or a class if it is expanded.

j_call: TRBJ1-1
v_call: TRBV6-2/TRBV6-3
clone_size: many
d_call: NA
cdr3_nt: TGTGCCAGCAGAAAGGGGCAGCTGAACACTGAAGCTTTCTTT
cdr3_aa: CASRKGQLNTEAFF

j_call: TRBJ2-5
v_call: TRBV7-2
clone_size: many
d_call: TRBD2
cdr3_nt: TGTGCCAGCAGCTCTGGGGCTAGCGGCAACTGGGAGACCCAGTACTTC
cdr3_aa: CASSSGASGNWETQYF

j_call: TRBJ2-5
v_call: TRBV20-1
clone_size: many
d_call: NA
cdr3_nt: TGCAGTGCAACACCCCCCTGGGGGGTAGGCGAGACCCAGTACTTC
cdr3_aa: CSATPPWGVGETQYF

j_call: TRBJ1-2
v_call: TRBV7-2
clone_size: many
d_call: TRBD1
cdr3_nt: TGTGCCAGCAGCTTCGGGAGGGGACAGGGTCCCTTCTATGGCTACACCTTC
cdr3_aa: CASSFGRGQGPFYGYTF

j_call: TRBJ2-7
v_call: TRBV20-1
clone_size: many
d_call: NA
cdr3_nt: TGCAGTGCTAGAGGGGCCGGCTACGAGCAGTACTTC
cdr3_aa: CSARGAGYEQYF

j_call: TRBJ1-2
v_call: TRBV18
clone_size: many
d_call: NA
cdr3_nt: TGTGCCAGCTCACCTACAGTGGCGGGTATCGATGGCTACACCTTC
cdr3_aa: CASSPTVAGIDGYTF

j_call: TRBJ2-2
v_call: TRBV9
clone_size: many
d_call: TRBD2
cdr3_nt: TGTGCCAGCAGCGGACTAGCGGGGGGGACTTTCACCGGGGAGCTGTTTTTT
cdr3_aa: CASSGLAGGTFTGELFF

j_call: TRBJ1-2
v_call: TRBV12-3/TRBV12-4
clone_size: many
d_call: TRBD1
cdr3_nt: TGTGCCAGCAGGGGACAGAGGGGCACCTATGGCTACACCTTC
cdr3_aa: CASRGQRGTYGYTF

j_call: TRBJ1-3
v_call: TRBV4-1
clone_size: many
d_call: TRBD1
cdr3_nt: TGCGCCAGCAGCTACCAAGGGACAGGGATCTCGAGCTCTGGAAACACCATATATTTT
cdr3_aa: CASSYQGTGISSSGNTIYF

j_call: TRBJ1-2
v_call: TRBV5-5
clone_size: many
d_call: NA
cdr3_nt: TGTGCCAGCAGCTTGTGGGCATCAGACTATGGCTACACCTTC
cdr3_aa: CASSLWASDYGYTF

j_call: TRBJ1-5
v_call: TRBV6-6
clone_size: many
d_call: NA
cdr3_nt: TGTGCCAGCAGGGAGTATAGCAATCAGCCCCAGCATTTT
cdr3_aa: CASREYSNQPQHF

j_call: TRBJ2-2
v_call: TRBV7-2
clone_size: many
d_call: NA
cdr3_nt: TGTGCCAGCAGCTTAGTCGGGGGTAGCACCGGGGAGCTGTTTTTT
cdr3_aa: CASSLVGGSTGELFF

j_call: TRBJ1-1
v_call: TRBV20-1
clone_size: many
d_call: NA
cdr3_nt: TGCAGTGCTAGCCCAGGATTGAACACTGAAGCTTTCTTT
cdr3_aa: CSASPGLNTEAFF

j_call: TRBJ2-4
v_call: TRBV12-3/TRBV12-4
clone_size: many
d_call: NA
cdr3_nt: TGTGCCAGCAGTCCTCAATCCACAGTGTTAGCCAAAAACATTCAGTACTTC
cdr3_aa: CASSPQSTVLAKNIQYF

j_call: TRBJ2-3
v_call: TRBV12-3/TRBV12-4
clone_size: many
d_call: TRBD2
cdr3_nt: TGTGCCAGCAGTATGGGGACTAGCGGATACACAGATACGCAGTATTTT
cdr3_aa: CASSMGTSGYTDTQYF

j_call: TRBJ1-1
v_call: TRBV5-5
clone_size: many
d_call: NA
cdr3_nt: TGTGCCAGCAGCCCCTCTGTCTACACTGAAGCTTTCTTT
cdr3_aa: CASSPSVYTEAFF

j_call: TRBJ1-4
v_call: TRBV20-1
clone_size: many
d_call: NA
cdr3_nt: TGCAGTGCTAGGGGCCTGGGAGGGGGTTTTGAAAAACTGTTTTTT
cdr3_aa: CSARGLGGGFEKLFF

j_call: TRBJ1-2
v_call: TRBV20-1
clone_size: many
d_call: NA
cdr3_nt: TGCAGTGCTAGAGATGGGTGGGGCGAGTCTGGCTACACCTTC
cdr3_aa: CSARDGWGESGYTF

j_call: TRBJ1-4
v_call: TRBV27
clone_size: many
d_call: TRBD1
cdr3_nt: TGTGCCAGCAGTTCACAGGGGGCAAAACTGTTTTTT
cdr3_aa: CASSSQGAKLFF

j_call: TRBJ2-5
v_call: TRBV7-2
clone_size: many
d_call: NA
cdr3_nt: TGTGCCAGCAGCCCCGGGGGCACTCTGAGGAGAGAGACCCAGTACTTC
cdr3_aa: CASSPGGTLRRETQYF

j_call: TRBJ1-5
v_call: TRBV6-4
clone_size: many
d_call: NA
cdr3_nt: TGTGCCAGCAGCGGGGGTGCTGGTCAGCCCCAGCATTTT
cdr3_aa: CASSGGAGQPQHF

j_call: TRBJ1-2
v_call: TRBV5-1
clone_size: many
d_call: TRBD1
cdr3_nt: TGCGCCAGCAGCTTGGGATTTACCGGGACAGGAAACTATGGCTACACCTTC
cdr3_aa: CASSLGFTGTGNYGYTF

j_call: TRBJ1-2
v_call: TRBV12-3/TRBV12-4
clone_size: many
d_call: TRBD1
cdr3_nt: TGTGCCAGCTGCCGTGGGACAGGGGACGGCTACACCTTC
cdr3_aa: CASCRGTGDGYTF

j_call: TRBJ1-5
v_call: TRBV7-9
clone_size: many
d_call: NA
cdr3_nt: TGTGCCAGCAGCGCCTTGGGGCCACAGCCCCAGCATTTT
cdr3_aa: CASSALGPQPQHF

j_call: TRBJ2-3
v_call: TRBV20-1
clone_size: many
d_call: NA
cdr3_nt: TGCAGTGCTCCCTTGGGGACAGATACGCAGTATTTT
cdr3_aa: CSAPLGTDTQYF

j_call: TRBJ1-1
v_call: TRBV7-2
clone_size: many
d_call: NA
cdr3_nt: TGTGCCAGCAGCCCCACAGGGTGGGGGACTGAAGCTTTCTTT
cdr3_aa: CASSPTGWGTEAFF

j_call: TRBJ2-3
v_call: TRBV7-9
clone_size: many
d_call: TRBD1
cdr3_nt: TGTGCCAGCAGCTTCGGACCGGGACAGGGGCTGGATACGCAGTATTTT
cdr3_aa: CASSFGPGQGLDTQYF

j_call: TRBJ2-3
v_call: TRBV5-1
clone_size: many
d_call: NA
cdr3_nt: TGCGCCAGCAGCCCGGGACCAGGGGATACGCAGTATTTT
cdr3_aa: CASSPGPGDTQYF

j_call: TRBJ2-3
v_call: TRBV7-6
clone_size: many
d_call: TRBD1
cdr3_nt: TGTGCCAGCAGCCCCCACGCACCGGGACAGGTTGGCACAGATACGCAGTATTTT
cdr3_aa: CASSPHAPGQVGTDTQYF

j_call: TRBJ2-5
v_call: TRBV12-3/TRBV12-4
clone_size: many
d_call: TRBD2
cdr3_nt: TGTGCCAGCAGACCCTTCCGGGGGGGCCTTTCAGAGACCCAGTACTTC
cdr3_aa: CASRPFRGGLSETQYF

j_call: TRBJ2-7
v_call: TRBV5-1
clone_size: many
d_call: NA
cdr3_nt: TGCGCCAGCAGCCTGGCAGGGGCTTTGGGAAAATACGAGCAGTACTTC
cdr3_aa: CASSLAGALGKYEQYF

j_call: TRBJ2-2
v_call: TRBV20-1
clone_size: many
d_call: NA
cdr3_nt: TGCAGTGCTAGAGTAGTAGGCACCGGGGAGCTGTTTTTT
cdr3_aa: CSARVVGTGELFF

j_call: TRBJ1-1
v_call: TRBV29-1
clone_size: many
d_call: NA
cdr3_nt: TGCAGCGTTGAAACGGGGTCAGCTTTCTTT
cdr3_aa: CSVETGSAFF

j_call: TRBJ2-1
v_call: TRBV3-1
clone_size: many
d_call: TRBD2
cdr3_nt: TGTGCCAGCAGCCAAGAGGCTAGCGGCTACAATGAGCAGTTCTTC
cdr3_aa: CASSQEASGYNEQFF

j_call: TRBJ1-2
v_call: TRBV7-8
clone_size: many
d_call: NA
cdr3_nt: TGTGCCAGCAGCCCATCGGGCCTCTATGGCTACACCTTC
cdr3_aa: CASSPSGLYGYTF

j_call: TRBJ2-2
v_call: TRBV6-6
clone_size: many
d_call: TRBD2
cdr3_nt: TGTGCCAGCACCGGGACTAGCGGGGGGGCCGACACCGGGGAGCTGTTTTTT
cdr3_aa: CASTGTSGGADTGELFF

j_call: TRBJ2-7
v_call: TRBV27
clone_size: many
d_call: NA
cdr3_nt: TGTGCCAGCAGTCAAGGGATGGCATGGTACGAGCAGTACTTC
cdr3_aa: CASSQGMAWYEQYF

j_call: TRBJ2-2
v_call: TRBV6-5
clone_size: many
d_call: NA
cdr3_nt: TGTGCCAGCACTACAGGCAACAGTCCTTCGAACACCGGGGAGCTGTTTTTT
cdr3_aa: CASTTGNSPSNTGELFF

j_call: TRBJ1-2
v_call: TRBV27
clone_size: many
d_call: NA
cdr3_nt: TGTGCCAGCAGTCCGATGGGGGTTGGCTACACCTTC
cdr3_aa: CASSPMGVGYTF

j_call: TRBJ2-4
v_call: TRBV18
clone_size: few
d_call: NA
cdr3_nt: TGTGCCAGCTCACCGAGGGCAGAGTTAGCCAAAAACATTCAGTACTTC
cdr3_aa: CASSPRAELAKNIQYF

j_call: TRBJ1-5
v_call: TRBV7-6
clone_size: many
d_call: TRBD1
cdr3_nt: TGTGCCAGCAGCTTAGAACTGAGACAGGGAAATCAGCCCCAGCATTTT
cdr3_aa: CASSLELRQGNQPQHF

j_call: TRBJ2-7
v_call: TRBV20-1
clone_size: many
d_call: NA
cdr3_nt: TGCAGTGCTAGAGGCAGGGGGGACTACGAGCAGTACTTC
cdr3_aa: CSARGRGDYEQYF

j_call: TRBJ2-6
v_call: TRBV6-5
clone_size: many
d_call: TRBD2
cdr3_nt: TGTGCCAGCAGTTACTCTGGGGGGGGCTCTGGGGCCAACGTCCTGACTTTC
cdr3_aa: CASSYSGGGSGANVLTF

j_call: TRBJ1-2
v_call: TRBV19
clone_size: many
d_call: NA
cdr3_nt: TGTGCCAGTAGTATCGGCAGTGTAACCTATGGCTACACCTTC
cdr3_aa: CASSIGSVTYGYTF

j_call: TRBJ1-4
v_call: TRBV4-2
clone_size: many
d_call: NA
cdr3_nt: TGTGCCAGCAGCCAGCCCACAGGAGATGAAAAACTGTTTTTT
cdr3_aa: CASSQPTGDEKLFF

j_call: TRBJ2-7
v_call: TRBV5-1
clone_size: many
d_call: TRBD2
cdr3_nt: TGCGCCAGCAGCTTGAACGCGGGGGGCACCTACGAGCAGTACTTC
cdr3_aa: CASSLNAGGTYEQYF

j_call: TRBJ1-1
v_call: TRBV10-3
clone_size: many
d_call: NA
cdr3_nt: TGTGCCATCAGTGTTACAGCCGAGAGGACTGAAGCTTTCTTT
cdr3_aa: CAISVTAERTEAFF

j_call: TRBJ1-5
v_call: TRBV5-5
clone_size: many
d_call: TRBD1
cdr3_nt: TGTGCCAGCAGCCCTGGGGGACAGGGCGACAATCAGCCCCAGCATTTT
cdr3_aa: CASSPGGQGDNQPQHF

j_call: TRBJ2-5
v_call: TRBV20-1
clone_size: many
d_call: TRBD2
cdr3_nt: TGCAGTGCTAGAGTGGTGGTAGCGGGCGCCCAAGAGACCCAGTACTTC
cdr3_aa: CSARVVVAGAQETQYF

j_call: TRBJ2-2
v_call: TRBV5-1
clone_size: many
d_call: NA
cdr3_nt: TGCGCCAGCAGCTTGGATGGACGGGCCGGGGAGCTGTTTTTT
cdr3_aa: CASSLDGRAGELFF

j_call: TRBJ1-6
v_call: TRBV20-1
clone_size: many
d_call: TRBD1
cdr3_nt: TGCAGTGCTAGAAGCCAGGGGGCGGATAATTCACCCCTCCACTTT
cdr3_aa: CSARSQGADNSPLHF

j_call: TRBJ1-4
v_call: TRBV10-3
clone_size: many
d_call: TRBD1
cdr3_nt: TGTGCCATCGGTGGACAGGGGGATGAAAAACTGTTTTTT
cdr3_aa: CAIGGQGDEKLFF

j_call: TRBJ1-2
v_call: TRBV5-1
clone_size: many
d_call: TRBD1
cdr3_nt: TGCGCCAGCTATAACAGGGGGCGCGACTATGGCTACACCTTC
cdr3_aa: CASYNRGRDYGYTF

j_call: TRBJ2-1
v_call: TRBV24-1
clone_size: many
d_call: TRBD2
cdr3_nt: TGTGCCACCAGTGATTTCGGTAGCGGGGCCTACAATGAGCAGTTCTTC
cdr3_aa: CATSDFGSGAYNEQFF

j_call: TRBJ2-3
v_call: TRBV5-1
clone_size: few
d_call: TRBD2
cdr3_nt: TGCGCCAGCAGGCGTACTAGCGGGGGAGATACGCAGTATTTT
cdr3_aa: CASRRTSGGDTQYF

j_call: TRBJ1-2
v_call: TRBV12-3/TRBV12-4
clone_size: many
d_call: NA
cdr3_nt: TGTGCCAGCAGTGGTACAGGTTCCCACCTCTATGGCTACACCTTC
cdr3_aa: CASSGTGSHLYGYTF

j_call: TRBJ1-2
v_call: TRBV20-1
clone_size: many
d_call: NA
cdr3_nt: TGCAGTGCTAGTCCGGGACACCAAGCGAACTATGGCTACACCTTC
cdr3_aa: CSASPGHQANYGYTF

j_call: TRBJ2-3
v_call: TRBV12-5
clone_size: many
d_call: NA
cdr3_nt: TGTGCTAGTGGTTGGGGCGGCACAGATACGCAGTATTTT
cdr3_aa: CASGWGGTDTQYF

j_call: TRBJ1-1
v_call: TRBV19
clone_size: few
d_call: NA
cdr3_nt: TGTGCCAGTAGTATGGGGCAGGGGAACACTGAAGCTTTCTTT
cdr3_aa: CASSMGQGNTEAFF